Below, 12 T cell receptor beta chains from the same sample are listed, as sequenced in a study of blood T cell repertoires in COVID-19. Assay used: immunoSEQ multiplex PCR; TCRdb lists only in-frame clones, some missing. Counted here are 110,000 or so clones, about three quarters occurring once; the ten biggest clones make up roughly a fifth. The sequenced sample consisted of peripheral blood. The receptors were gathered from a woman aged 70-85 years with acute or convalescent COVID-19.

The V call is TRBV5-1, the J call TRBJ1-1; 11 nucleotides line up with TRBD1. CDR1 SGHRS and CDR2 YFSETQ come from the germline V gene. Trimming removed 4 bases from V and 1 base from J; junction bases left unmatched: 9. The CDR3 runs to 17 residues. The CDR3 spells CASSTGPGTGGNTEAFF. The DNA for the CDR3 is TGCGCCAGCAGCACGGGGCCCGGGACAGGGGGGAACACTGAAGCTTTCTTT.

This rearrangement joins TRBV29-1 to TRBJ1-2; 9 bases match TRBD1. Germline V lookup: CDR1 SQVTM, CDR2 ANQGSEA. Unmatched junction bases numbered 9, after V lost 5 bases and J lost 8 bases. This CDR3 spans 13 amino acids. The CDR3 region is CSVWGQGVRGYTF. In DNA, the CDR3 is TGCAGCGTTTGGGGACAGGGTGTAAGGGGCTACACCTTC.

The gene calls are TRBV7-9 and TRBJ2-3; D perhaps matches TRBD1 (5 bases). The CDR3 is 15 residues long. The V gene lost 1 base and the J gene lost 1 base, with 9 bases spanning the gap. CDR1 and CDR2 (germline): SEHNR, FQNEAQ (reference sequence). CDR3 sequence reads: CASSLVGDGTDTQYF. CDR3 DNA: TGTGCCAGCAGCTTAGTAGGGGATGGCACAGATACGCAGTATTTT.

This clone showed up just a few times. V is TRBV13 and J is TRBJ2-2; TRBD1 matches at 10 bases. The V and J ends lost 3 bases and 3 bases, in that order; junction bases with no gene match: 4. CDR3 length equals 16 residues. The germline CDR1 and CDR2 sequences are PRHDT and FYEKMQ (reference sequence). The CDR3 nucleotides are TGTGCCAGCAGCTTCTCGGACAGGGGGTACACCGGGGAGCTGTTTTTT. Protein: CASSFSDRGYTGELFF.

V and J are TRBV15 and TRBJ2-7; D possibly corresponds to TRBD2 (7 bases). Per germline, CDR1 LNHNV and CDR2 YYDKDF (reference sequence). Trimming took 3 bases from V and 4 from J, leaving 10 bases between them. CDR3 size: 13 residues. The CDR3 protein is CATSREGGYEQYF. The CDR3 DNA reads as TGTGCCACCAGCAGGGAGGGGGGGTACGAGCAGTACTTC.

This clone came up a few times. This same CDR3 is encoded by further DNA sequences in the sample. This rearrangement joins TRBV29-1 to TRBJ1-1, with D tentatively TRBD1 (6 bases). CDR3 length: 13 residues. Germline lookup yields CDR1 SQVTM and CDR2 ANQGSEA. V dropped 3 bases and J dropped 2 bases, with 10 bases sitting between them. The CDR3 DNA reads TGCAGCGTTGAGACGGGGGGCAACACTGAAGCTTTCTTT. Its protein product is CSVETGGNTEAFF.

The chain joins TRBV5-1 to TRBJ1-2; 8 nucleotides agree with TRBD1. V was clipped by 4 bases and J by 7 bases; unmatched bases: 12. From germline, CDR1 is SGHRS and CDR2 YFSETQ. The CDR3 contains 15 residues. The DNA of the CDR3 is TGCGCCAGCAGCGCGGGACAGGCGGCGATGGGTGGCTACACCTTC. This sequence encodes CASSAGQAAMGGYTF.

This sequence joins TRBV30 and TRBJ1-6; 7 bases align to TRBD1. The CDR3 spans 13 residues. With 8 bases clipped from V and 5 bases from J, the junction kept 6 bases outside the gene matches. Germline CDR1 reads GTSNPN; CDR2 reads SVGIG (reference sequence). CDR3 region: CASDRDDNSPLHF. The CDR3 DNA is TGTGCCAGCGACAGGGACGATAATTCACCCCTCCACTTT.

This clone was seen a handful of times. The chain joins TRBV7-9 to TRBJ2-7, with a weak D call TRBD1 (6 bases). Deletions cut 2 bases from V and 6 bases from J, with 17 bases between. Germline CDR1 is SEHNR and CDR2 is FQNEAQ (reference sequence). The CDR3 is made up of 15 amino acids. CDR3 coding DNA: TGTGCCAGCAGCTTAATGACTTCAGGGGCTGGCGAGCAGTACTTC. Translation gives CASSLMTSGAGEQYF.

V is TRBV6-5 and J is TRBJ2-3; D unresolved. The length of the CDR3 is 14 residues. Trimming removed 0 bases at V and 0 bases at J, with 4 bases between. CDR1 is MNHEY and CDR2 is SVGAGI in the germline V gene. CDR3 sequence (DNA): TGTGCCAGCAGTTACTCAATAAGCACAGATACGCAGTATTTT. Encoded protein: CASSYSISTDTQYF.

J is TRBJ1-6 and V is TRBV5-1, with D unresolved. CDR3 length: 16 amino acids. The germline V gene encodes CDR1 SGHRS and CDR2 YFSETQ. Trimming removed 0 bases at V and 5 bases at J, with 12 bases between. CDR3 nucleotide sequence: TGCGCCAGCAGCTTGGATCGCGTGGAGAATAATTCACCCCTCCACTTT. Encoded protein: CASSLDRVENNSPLHF.

CDR3 residues: CASSLAGTGDNTQYF. As DNA, the CDR3 is TGTGCCAGCAGCTTAGCGGGGACAGGAGACAATACGCAGTATTTT. The chain has TRBV7-2 and TRBJ2-3; 8 positions agree with TRBD1. The CDR3 extends over 15 amino acids. Germline CDR1 reads SGHTA; CDR2 reads FQGNSA. The ends lost 0 bases at V and 7 bases at J; junction bases unmatched: 6.